This T cell receptor (beta chain) was captured by sequencing in a study of shared clonotypes between healthy human individuals. In regard to this clone: Its antigen is not known.

Every donor, a Caucasian adult, lived in Nashville, Tennessee. The study's findings and limits: Sequencing of the sorted subsets was shown by rarefaction to be incomplete despite large depth.

CDR1 is MDHEN, CDR2 SYDVKM, per germline. V was pared by 6 bases and J by 7 bases, with 11 bases of the junction left unmatched. CDR3 length: 17 residues. The data were produced by immunoSEQ multiplex PCR, yet TCRdb's version contains in-frame clones alone and is incomplete. This sample has a few hundred thousand clones, with around 97% found just once. Input material: naive CD4+ T cells sorted from blood. As to subset: CD45RA+ positively selected. V gene TRBV28 combines with J gene TRBJ2-1, with TRBD2 matching 14 bases. The TCR sequence derives from a woman aged 30 to 39 in good health. CDR3 region: CASRVPGTSGRANEQFF. DNA for the CDR3: TGTGCCAGCAGGGTTCCCGGGACTAGCGGGAGAGCAAATGAGCAGTTCTTC.